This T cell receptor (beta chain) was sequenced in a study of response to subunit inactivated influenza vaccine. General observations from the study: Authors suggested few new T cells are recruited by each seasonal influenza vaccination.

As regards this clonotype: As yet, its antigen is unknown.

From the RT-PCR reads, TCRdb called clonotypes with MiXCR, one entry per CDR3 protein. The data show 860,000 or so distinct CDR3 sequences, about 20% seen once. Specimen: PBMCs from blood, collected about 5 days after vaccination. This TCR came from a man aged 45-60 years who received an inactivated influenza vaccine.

CDR3 sequence reads: CASSLANSRQGMNTEAFF. CDR3 nucleotide sequence: TGTGCCAGCAGCTTAGCTAACAGCAGACAGGGTATGAACACTGAAGCTTTCTTT. V gene TRBV11-1 combines with J gene TRBJ1-1; 7 positions match TRBD1. J lost 0 bases, V lost 0 bases, and 10 bases had no gene match. Germline-derived CDR1 and CDR2 are SGHAT and FQDESV (reference sequence). The CDR3 has 18 amino acids.